Detailed here is one TCR beta chain. This sample was taken from a study of T cell changes during pregnancy in multiple sclerosis. The data were produced by immunoSEQ multiplex PCR, yet TCRdb's version contains in-frame clones alone and is incomplete. This table has about 98,000 clones, around 90% appearing once. Sequencing was performed on peripheral blood, taken after pregnancy. This clonotype was obtained from a female donor in good health, enrolled as a control in a pregnancy study.

DNA for the CDR3: TGTGCCAGCAGCTTAGCGGGAGTCGGGAATGAGCAGTTCTTC. Protein product: CASSLAGVGNEQFF. J is TRBJ2-1 and V is TRBV7-9, with D tentatively TRBD2 (5 bases). V lost 0 bases and J lost 7, with 10 bases in between. CDR1 and CDR2 from the germline V gene are SEHNR and FQNEAQ (reference sequence). The CDR3 extends over 14 amino acids.